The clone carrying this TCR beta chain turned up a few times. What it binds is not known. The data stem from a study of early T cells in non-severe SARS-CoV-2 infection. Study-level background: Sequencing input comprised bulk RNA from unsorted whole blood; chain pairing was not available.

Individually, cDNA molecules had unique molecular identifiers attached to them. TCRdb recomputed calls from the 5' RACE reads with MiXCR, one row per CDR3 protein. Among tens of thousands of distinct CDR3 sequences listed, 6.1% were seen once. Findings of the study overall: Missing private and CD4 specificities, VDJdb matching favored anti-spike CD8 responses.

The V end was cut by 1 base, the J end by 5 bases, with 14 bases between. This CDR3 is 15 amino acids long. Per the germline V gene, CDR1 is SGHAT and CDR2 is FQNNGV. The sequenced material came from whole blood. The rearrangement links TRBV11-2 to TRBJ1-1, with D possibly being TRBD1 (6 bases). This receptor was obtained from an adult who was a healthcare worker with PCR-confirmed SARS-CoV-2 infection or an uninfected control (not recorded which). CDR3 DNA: TGTGCCAGCAGCTTAGCTGCAGGGGAAGGGACTGAAGCTTTCTTT. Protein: CASSLAAGEGTEAFF.